This TCR beta chain was captured by sequencing in a study of blood T cell repertoires in COVID-19. About the research overall: Material from acute and convalescent COVID-19 was sourced from the United States, Italy and Spain. PBMCs, B-cell-depleted T cells, or T cells provided the cDNA or gDNA that made up the material.

In the study's own analysis: By means of reference gene primer amplification, nucleated cell counts were estimated. Method: immunoSEQ multiplex PCR; TCRdb's copy keeps in-frame clones and lacks some. That table supplies the V and J calls and clone size; D and trimming were determined from the DNA. This sample carries about 180,000 clones, approximately 81% of them seen once, and the ten largest clones take 15% to 20%. Participants reported their clinical history, and cohort assignment relied on those reports. The source of this sequence is a man aged 55 to 70 who had recovered from COVID-19. Sequencing was performed on PBMCs or T cells enriched from blood (not recorded which).

In DNA form, the CDR3 reads TGTGCCAGCACCGACAGGGGGCGAAGGTCGGGAACCCAGTACTTC. Protein product: CASTDRGRRSGTQYF. The chain combines TRBV21-1 with TRBJ2-5; TRBD1, the table's D call, lacks a check against the DNA. TRBV21-1 is tagged as a pseudogene. This CDR3 is 15 amino acids long.